The 13 T cell receptor beta chains below all came from one sample that was sequenced in a study of CD8+ T cells in alopecia areata. RNA extraction was followed by reverse transcription into cDNA, which acted as the sequencing template. The assay was immunoSEQ multiplex PCR, and TCRdb's table has in-frame clones only and misses some. In the table there are 90,000 to 100,000 clones, 50% to 75% of which are singletons. Treatment: oral pan-JAK inhibitor, 5-10 mg twice daily. This specimen consisted of CD8+ T cells sorted from blood, obtained at week 4, from a patient treated with tofacitinib. These receptors all stem from a human donor with alopecia areata.

The chain is built from TRBV20-1 and TRBJ2-1, with TRBD1 matching over 10 bases. Germline-derived CDR1 and CDR2 are DFQATT and SNEGSKA (reference sequence). The V segment lost 6 bases and the J segment 10 bases; nucleotides outside the gene matches: 3. The CDR3 contains 11 residues. The CDR3 DNA follows: TGCAGTGCGGGACAGGGGTTCGAGCAGTTCTTC. Amino acids: CSAGQGFEQFF.

The chain carries TRBV7-9 and TRBJ1-1; TRBD1 agrees at 7 bases. CDR3 length equals 15 residues. V lost 5 bases to trimming and J lost 0 bases; unmatched junction nucleotides: 6. Germline V CDR1 and CDR2: SEHNR, FQNEAQ (reference sequence). The CDR3 DNA follows: TGTGCCAGCAGCACTCTTACAGGGGTGAACACTGAAGCTTTCTTT. Translation gives CASSTLTGVNTEAFF.

The chain uses TRBV5-1 and TRBJ2-5, with 9 bases aligning to TRBD2. The CDR3 is 18 amino acids. V lost 1 base to trimming and J lost 0 bases; unmatched junction nucleotides: 10. Germline CDR1 SGHRS, CDR2 YFSETQ. The DNA for the CDR3 is TGCGCCAGCAGCTTGTTTAGCGGGGGAGACCCAGACCAAGAGACCCAGTACTTC. It encodes CASSLFSGGDPDQETQYF.

This clone was seen a few times. The CDR3 here is CASSLTVQGHGYTF. DNA of the CDR3: TGTGCCAGCAGTTTAACGGTGCAGGGACATGGCTACACCTTC. The genes are TRBV27 and TRBJ1-2, with D possibly being TRBD1 (5 bases). Germline values: CDR1 MNHEY, CDR2 SMNVEV (reference sequence). V lost 2 bases, J lost 6 bases, and 13 bases lay in between. The CDR3 is made up of 14 amino acids.

The rearrangement uses TRBV30 and TRBJ2-7, with D perhaps matching TRBD1 (5 bases). CDR3 length: 16 amino acids. Trimming shortened V by 0 bases and J by 3 bases, and 18 bases separated the two germline ends. Looked up from germline, CDR1 is GTSNPN and CDR2 is SVGIG (reference sequence). CDR3 in amino acids: CAWSVRQRTPYYEQYF. The CDR3 DNA reads as TGTGCCTGGAGTGTCCGCCAAAGGACACCGTACTACGAGCAGTACTTC.

The chain couples TRBV5-1 to TRBJ2-3; 9 bases match TRBD2. The J segment lost 4 bases and the V segment lost 5 bases, leaving 8 bases of the junction unmatched. In germline, CDR1 is SGHRS, CDR2 YFSETQ. This CDR3 contains 15 residues. In DNA, the CDR3 is TGCGCCAGCAGGGTTAGCGGGAGTGGCGCAGATACGCAGTATTTT. Its protein is CASRVSGSGADTQYF.

The chain has TRBV30 and TRBJ2-3; no clear D. CDR1 and CDR2 from the germline V gene are GTSNPN and SVGIG (reference sequence). Between the trimmed V and J ends, which lost 7 bases and 8 bases, there was a span of 10 bases. The CDR3 length is 10 residues. The CDR3 DNA follows: TGTGCCTCTCCATCGGTTACGCAGTATTTT. It yields the protein CASPSVTQYF.

This rearrangement joins TRBV20-1 to TRBJ1-2; no firm D call. From germline, CDR1 is DFQATT and CDR2 SNEGSKA (reference sequence). The CDR3 consists of 11 residues. V gave up 6 bases and J gave up 4 bases, with 9 bases separating them. The CDR3 DNA reads TGCAGTGCGCCAAAAGCCTATGGCTACACCTTC. Its protein is CSAPKAYGYTF.

V is TRBV5-6 and J is TRBJ2-6; unclear D gene. The CDR3 loop spans 15 amino acids. Per germline, CDR1 SGHDT and CDR2 YYEEEE. The V gene lost 0 bases and the J gene lost 3 bases, with 7 bases spanning the gap. DNA for the CDR3: TGTGCCAGCAGCTTGGGCCCGTATGGGGCCAACGTCCTGACTTTC. Protein product: CASSLGPYGANVLTF.

This CDR3 is CASSVWGSASYEQYF. CDR3 nucleotide sequence: TGTGCCAGCAGCGTTTGGGGATCCGCGAGCTACGAGCAGTACTTC. The rearrangement uses TRBV9 and TRBJ2-7, with no clear D. The length of the CDR3 is 15 residues. The germline V gene encodes CDR1 SGDLS and CDR2 YYNGEE. The ends were cut back, 2 bases at V and 3 bases at J, with 15 bases in the middle. The whole variable domain, remainder taken from reference TRBV9 and TRBJ2-7, is DSGVTQTPKHLITATGQRVTLRCSPRSGDLSVYWYQQSLDQGLQFLIQYYNGEERAKGNILERFSAQQFPDLHSELNLSSLELGDSALYFCASSVWGSASYEQYFGPGTRLTVT.

The chain is built from TRBV4-1 and TRBJ1-5; a possible D gene is TRBD1 (6 bases). V lost 1 base, J lost 7 bases, and 11 bases lay in between. The germline gives CDR1 MGHRA, CDR2 YSYEKL. This CDR3 is 14 amino acids long. The CDR3 nucleotides read TGCGCCAGCAGCCAAGTGGGACAAGGGCAGCCCCAGCATTTT. Translating gives CASSQVGQGQPQHF.

The chain joins TRBV30 to TRBJ2-1; TRBD2 matches at 10 bases. Germline values: CDR1 GTSNPN, CDR2 SVGIG (reference sequence). The V segment lost 0 bases and the J segment 4 bases; nucleotides outside the gene matches: 0. CDR3 length: 14 residues. The CDR3 DNA sequence: TGTGCCTGGAGTGTACTAGCGGGATACAATGAGCAGTTCTTC. This encodes CAWSVLAGYNEQFF.

The chain is built from TRBV4-3 and TRBJ2-1; D perhaps matches TRBD2 (5 bases). V lost 5 bases and J 5 bases, leaving 13 bases between the germline ends. Germline CDR1 LGHNA, CDR2 YSLEER. The CDR3 covers 14 residues. In nucleotides, the CDR3 is TGCGCCAGCAGCTCATCGGCTAGCAACAATGAGCAGTTCTTC. This gives the protein CASSSSASNNEQFF.